This T cell receptor (beta chain) was observed in a study of cytomegalovirus exposure and HLA in healthy donors. The V end was cut by 6 bases, the J end by 2 bases, with 13 bases between. The CDR3 spans 14 residues. Germline loops: CDR1 MRHNA, CDR2 SNTAGT. Use of 60 Vbeta and 13 Jbeta primers characterized the PCR. Libraries were prepared by immunoSEQ multiplex PCR; TCRdb keeps only in-frame clonotypes and omits some of them. The repertoire consists of approximately 100,000 clones, with 77% occurring once and the leading ten covering about 10%. The sequence was collected from a man aged 40-50 years in good health and CMV-seropositive. The V gene is TRBV6-4, the J gene TRBJ1-1, with D perhaps TRBD1 (6 bases). Sequenced sample: PBMCs. The CDR3 sequence: CASRPQGRNTEAFF. The CDR3 nucleotides read TGTGCCAGCAGACCACAGGGCCGCAACACTGAAGCTTTCTTT.